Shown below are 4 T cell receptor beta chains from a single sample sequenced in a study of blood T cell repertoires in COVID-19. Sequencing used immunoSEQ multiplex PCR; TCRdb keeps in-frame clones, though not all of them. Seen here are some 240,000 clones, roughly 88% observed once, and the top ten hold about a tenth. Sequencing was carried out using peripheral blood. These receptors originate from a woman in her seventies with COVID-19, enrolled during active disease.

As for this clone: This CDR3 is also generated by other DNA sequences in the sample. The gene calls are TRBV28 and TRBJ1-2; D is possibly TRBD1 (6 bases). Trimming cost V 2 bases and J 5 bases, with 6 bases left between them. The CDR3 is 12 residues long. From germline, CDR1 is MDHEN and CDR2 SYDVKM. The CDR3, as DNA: TGTGCCAGCAGTTTAACAGGGTATGGCTACACCTTC. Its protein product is CASSLTGYGYTF.

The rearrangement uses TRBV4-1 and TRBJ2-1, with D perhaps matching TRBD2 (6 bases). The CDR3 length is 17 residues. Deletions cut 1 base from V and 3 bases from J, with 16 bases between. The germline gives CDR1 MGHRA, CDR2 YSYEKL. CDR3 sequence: CASSQVNMGLDYNEQFF. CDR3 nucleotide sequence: TGCGCCAGCAGCCAAGTAAATATGGGACTGGACTACAATGAGCAGTTCTTC.

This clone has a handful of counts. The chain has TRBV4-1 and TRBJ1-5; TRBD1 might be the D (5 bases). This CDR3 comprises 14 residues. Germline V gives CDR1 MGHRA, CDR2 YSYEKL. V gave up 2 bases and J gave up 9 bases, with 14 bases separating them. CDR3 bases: TGCGCCAGCAGCCAATTAACGGGACTAGGGCCCCAGCATTTT. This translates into CASSQLTGLGPQHF.

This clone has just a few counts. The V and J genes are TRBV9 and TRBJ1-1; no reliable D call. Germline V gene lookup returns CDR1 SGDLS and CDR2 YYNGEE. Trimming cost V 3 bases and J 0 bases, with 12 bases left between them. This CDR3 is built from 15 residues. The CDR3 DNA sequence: TGTGCCAGCAGCGGCGGAGCGCCCTTGAACACTGAAGCTTTCTTT. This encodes CASSGGAPLNTEAFF.